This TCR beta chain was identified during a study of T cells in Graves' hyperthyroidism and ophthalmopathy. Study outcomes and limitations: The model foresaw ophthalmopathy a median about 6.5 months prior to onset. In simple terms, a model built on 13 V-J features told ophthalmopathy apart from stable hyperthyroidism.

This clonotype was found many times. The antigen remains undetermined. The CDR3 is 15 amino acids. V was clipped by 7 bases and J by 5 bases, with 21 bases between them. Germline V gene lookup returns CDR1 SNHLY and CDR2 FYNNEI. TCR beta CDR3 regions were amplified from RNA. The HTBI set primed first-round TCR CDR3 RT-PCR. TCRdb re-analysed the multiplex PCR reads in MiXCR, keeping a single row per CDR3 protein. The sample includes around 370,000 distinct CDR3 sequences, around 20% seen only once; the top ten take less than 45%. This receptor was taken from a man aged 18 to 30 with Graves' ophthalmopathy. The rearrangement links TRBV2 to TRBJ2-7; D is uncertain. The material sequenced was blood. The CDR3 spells CASTDEGYGVDEQYF. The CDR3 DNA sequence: TGTGCCAGCACTGACGAAGGATATGGGGTCGACGAGCAGTACTTC. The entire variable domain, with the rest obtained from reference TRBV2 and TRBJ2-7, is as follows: EPEVTQTPSHQVTQMGQEVILRCVPISNHLYFYWYRQILGQKVEFLVSFYNNEISEKSEIFDDQFSVERPDGSNFTLKIRSTKLEDSAMYFCASTDEGYGVDEQYFGPGTRLTVT.